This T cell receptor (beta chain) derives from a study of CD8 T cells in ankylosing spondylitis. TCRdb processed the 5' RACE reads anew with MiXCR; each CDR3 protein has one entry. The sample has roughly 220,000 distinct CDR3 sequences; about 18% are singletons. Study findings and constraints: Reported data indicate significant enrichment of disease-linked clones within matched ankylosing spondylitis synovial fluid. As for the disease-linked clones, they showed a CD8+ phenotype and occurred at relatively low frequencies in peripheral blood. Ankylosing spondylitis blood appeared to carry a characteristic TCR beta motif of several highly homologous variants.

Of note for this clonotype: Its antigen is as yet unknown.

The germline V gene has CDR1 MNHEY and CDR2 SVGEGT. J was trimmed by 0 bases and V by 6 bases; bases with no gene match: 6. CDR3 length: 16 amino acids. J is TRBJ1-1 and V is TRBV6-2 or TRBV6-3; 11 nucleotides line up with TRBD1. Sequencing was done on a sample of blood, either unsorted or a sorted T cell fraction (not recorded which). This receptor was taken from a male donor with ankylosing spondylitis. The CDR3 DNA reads TGTGCCAGCAGCCTCCGGGACAGGGGGGTGAACACTGAAGCTTTCTTT. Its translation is CASSLRDRGVNTEAFF.